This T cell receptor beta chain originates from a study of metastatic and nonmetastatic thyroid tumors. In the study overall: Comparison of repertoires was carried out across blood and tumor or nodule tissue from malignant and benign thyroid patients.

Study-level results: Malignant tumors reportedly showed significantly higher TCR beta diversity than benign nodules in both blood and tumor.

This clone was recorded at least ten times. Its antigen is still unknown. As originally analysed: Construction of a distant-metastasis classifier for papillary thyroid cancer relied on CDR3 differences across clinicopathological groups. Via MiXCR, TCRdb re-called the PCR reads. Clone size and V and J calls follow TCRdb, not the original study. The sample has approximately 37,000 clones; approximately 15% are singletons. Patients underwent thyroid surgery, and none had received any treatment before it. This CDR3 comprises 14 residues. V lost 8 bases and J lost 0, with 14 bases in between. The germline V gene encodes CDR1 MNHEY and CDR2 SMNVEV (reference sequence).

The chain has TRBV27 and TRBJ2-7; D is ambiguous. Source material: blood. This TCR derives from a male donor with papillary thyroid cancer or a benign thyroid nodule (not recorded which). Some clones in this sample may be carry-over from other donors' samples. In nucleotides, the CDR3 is TGTGCCAGCGCACCTACACGACCCTCCTACGAGCAGTACTTC. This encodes CASAPTRPSYEQYF.